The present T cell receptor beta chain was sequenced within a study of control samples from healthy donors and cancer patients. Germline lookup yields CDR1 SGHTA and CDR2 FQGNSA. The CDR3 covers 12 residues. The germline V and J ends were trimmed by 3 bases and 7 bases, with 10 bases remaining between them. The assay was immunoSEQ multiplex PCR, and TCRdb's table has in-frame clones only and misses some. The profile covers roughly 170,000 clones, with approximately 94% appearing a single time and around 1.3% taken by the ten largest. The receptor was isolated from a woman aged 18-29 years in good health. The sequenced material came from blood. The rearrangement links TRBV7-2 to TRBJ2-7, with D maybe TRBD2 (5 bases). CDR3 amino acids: CASSFDAGEQYF. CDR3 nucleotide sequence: TGTGCCAGCAGCTTCGACGCGGGTGAGCAGTACTTC.